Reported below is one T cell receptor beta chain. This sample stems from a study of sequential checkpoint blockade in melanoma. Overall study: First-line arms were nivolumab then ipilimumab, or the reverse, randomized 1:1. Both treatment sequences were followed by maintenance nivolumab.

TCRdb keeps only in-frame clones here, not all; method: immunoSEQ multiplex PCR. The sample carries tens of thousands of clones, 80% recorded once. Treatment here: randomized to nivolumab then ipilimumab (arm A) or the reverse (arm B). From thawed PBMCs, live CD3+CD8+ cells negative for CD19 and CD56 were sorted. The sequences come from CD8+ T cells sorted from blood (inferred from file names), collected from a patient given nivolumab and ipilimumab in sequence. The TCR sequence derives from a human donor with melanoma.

CDR3 DNA sequence: TGTGCCAGCTCACCGGCACAGTCCTCTGGAAACACCATATATTTT. This encodes CASSPAQSSGNTIYF. The chain joins TRBV18 to TRBJ1-3; D gene uncertain. The germline gives CDR1 KGHSH, CDR2 LQKENI. The CDR3 loop spans 15 amino acids. With 3 bases removed from V and 0 bases from J, the gap between germline ends came to 9 bases.